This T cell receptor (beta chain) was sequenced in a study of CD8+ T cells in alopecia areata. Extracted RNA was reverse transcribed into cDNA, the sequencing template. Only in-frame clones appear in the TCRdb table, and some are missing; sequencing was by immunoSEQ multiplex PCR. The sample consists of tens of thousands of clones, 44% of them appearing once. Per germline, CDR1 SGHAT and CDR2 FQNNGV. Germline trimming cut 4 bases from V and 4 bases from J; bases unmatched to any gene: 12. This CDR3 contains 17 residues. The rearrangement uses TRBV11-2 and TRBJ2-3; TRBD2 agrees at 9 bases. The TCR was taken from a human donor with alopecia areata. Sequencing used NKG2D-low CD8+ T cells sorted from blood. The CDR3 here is CASSSGSASGDADTQYF. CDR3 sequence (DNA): TGTGCCAGCAGCTCGGGGTCGGCTAGCGGGGACGCAGATACGCAGTATTTT.